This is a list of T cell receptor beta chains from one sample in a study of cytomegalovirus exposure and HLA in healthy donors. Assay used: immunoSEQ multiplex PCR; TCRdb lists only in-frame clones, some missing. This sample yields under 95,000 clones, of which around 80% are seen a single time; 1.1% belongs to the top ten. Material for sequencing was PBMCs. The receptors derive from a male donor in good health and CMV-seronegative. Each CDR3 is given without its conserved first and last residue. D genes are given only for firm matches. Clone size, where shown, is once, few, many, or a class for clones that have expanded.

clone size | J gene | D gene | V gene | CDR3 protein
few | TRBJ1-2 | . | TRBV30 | AWSGTNYGYT
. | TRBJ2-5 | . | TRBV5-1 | ASSSWLGGMETQY
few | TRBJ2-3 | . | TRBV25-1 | ASSEYTADTQY
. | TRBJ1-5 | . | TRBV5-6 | ASSLWVGGNQPQH
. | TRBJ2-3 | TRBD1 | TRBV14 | ASSQGRQGAMHTQY
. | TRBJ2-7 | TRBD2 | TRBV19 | ASRAPGLAGGEQY
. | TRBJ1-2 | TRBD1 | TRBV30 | AWSVGRGGYGYP
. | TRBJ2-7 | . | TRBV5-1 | ASSLAFGPNYEQY
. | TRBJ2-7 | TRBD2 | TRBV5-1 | ASSLGSSGRLGEQY
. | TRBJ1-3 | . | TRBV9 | ASSHGTNGNTIY